This paragraph covers one TCR beta chain sequence. What it binds is unknown. The data originate from a study of beta chain features in type 1 diabetes. Study conclusions and caveats: Shorter TCRB CDR3s, moderately but significantly so, marked every one of the four CD4+ subsets in Type 1 diabetes patients. Across patients, naive, central memory and Treg TCRB repertoires exhibited apparently greater similarity than was observed across healthy donors.

V lost 3 bases to trimming and J lost 4 bases, with 13 bases between them. Looked up from germline, CDR1 is SGHAT and CDR2 is FQDESV (reference sequence). The CDR3 spans 15 residues. Expressed TCRB transcripts were sequenced after all isolated RNA was converted to cDNA. Produced via immunoSEQ multiplex PCR; TCRdb's table is partial and in-frame only. The table shows about 660,000 clones, with around 15% occurring only once. Sequencing was done on a sample of naive CD4+ T cells from blood. The receptor's source is a man younger than 35 with type 1 diabetes. The rearrangement joins TRBV11-1 to TRBJ2-1, with D perhaps TRBD2 (6 bases). CDR3 DNA sequence: TGTGCCAGCAGCTTTGCGGGACCCGAATACAATGAGCAGTTCTTC. Amino acid sequence: CASSFAGPEYNEQFF.